The clone carrying this TCR beta chain was counted only a few times. These data come from a study of blood T cell repertoires in COVID-19. Study context: COVID-19 samples from acute and convalescent phases originated in the United States, Italy and Spain.

The V end was cut by 8 bases, the J end by 10 bases, with 15 bases between. The germline CDR1 and CDR2 sequences are MRHNA and SNTAGT. The CDR3 covers 13 residues. Only in-frame clones appear in the TCRdb table, and some are missing; sequencing was by immunoSEQ multiplex PCR. The sample has about 83,000 clones, roughly 86% seen once; the top ten hold roughly 8%. The J gene is TRBJ1-6, the V gene TRBV6-4; D perhaps matches TRBD1 (6 bases). Sequenced: peripheral blood. This TCR was recovered from an elderly man with active or convalescent COVID-19. The CDR3 loop reads CASSQGWESPLHF. The CDR3, as DNA: TGTGCCAGCTCCCAGGGGTGGGAGTCACCCCTCCACTTT.